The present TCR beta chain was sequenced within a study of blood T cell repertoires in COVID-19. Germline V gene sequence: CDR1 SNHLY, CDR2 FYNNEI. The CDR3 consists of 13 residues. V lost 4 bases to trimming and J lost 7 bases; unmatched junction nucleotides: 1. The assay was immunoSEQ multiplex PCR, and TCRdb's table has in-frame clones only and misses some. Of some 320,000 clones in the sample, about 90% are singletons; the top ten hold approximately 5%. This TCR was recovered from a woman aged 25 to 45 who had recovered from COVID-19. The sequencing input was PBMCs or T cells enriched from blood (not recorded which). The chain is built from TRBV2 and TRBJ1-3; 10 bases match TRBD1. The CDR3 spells CASSGTGGNTIYF. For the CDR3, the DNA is TGTGCCAGCAGTGGGACAGGGGGGAACACCATATATTTT.